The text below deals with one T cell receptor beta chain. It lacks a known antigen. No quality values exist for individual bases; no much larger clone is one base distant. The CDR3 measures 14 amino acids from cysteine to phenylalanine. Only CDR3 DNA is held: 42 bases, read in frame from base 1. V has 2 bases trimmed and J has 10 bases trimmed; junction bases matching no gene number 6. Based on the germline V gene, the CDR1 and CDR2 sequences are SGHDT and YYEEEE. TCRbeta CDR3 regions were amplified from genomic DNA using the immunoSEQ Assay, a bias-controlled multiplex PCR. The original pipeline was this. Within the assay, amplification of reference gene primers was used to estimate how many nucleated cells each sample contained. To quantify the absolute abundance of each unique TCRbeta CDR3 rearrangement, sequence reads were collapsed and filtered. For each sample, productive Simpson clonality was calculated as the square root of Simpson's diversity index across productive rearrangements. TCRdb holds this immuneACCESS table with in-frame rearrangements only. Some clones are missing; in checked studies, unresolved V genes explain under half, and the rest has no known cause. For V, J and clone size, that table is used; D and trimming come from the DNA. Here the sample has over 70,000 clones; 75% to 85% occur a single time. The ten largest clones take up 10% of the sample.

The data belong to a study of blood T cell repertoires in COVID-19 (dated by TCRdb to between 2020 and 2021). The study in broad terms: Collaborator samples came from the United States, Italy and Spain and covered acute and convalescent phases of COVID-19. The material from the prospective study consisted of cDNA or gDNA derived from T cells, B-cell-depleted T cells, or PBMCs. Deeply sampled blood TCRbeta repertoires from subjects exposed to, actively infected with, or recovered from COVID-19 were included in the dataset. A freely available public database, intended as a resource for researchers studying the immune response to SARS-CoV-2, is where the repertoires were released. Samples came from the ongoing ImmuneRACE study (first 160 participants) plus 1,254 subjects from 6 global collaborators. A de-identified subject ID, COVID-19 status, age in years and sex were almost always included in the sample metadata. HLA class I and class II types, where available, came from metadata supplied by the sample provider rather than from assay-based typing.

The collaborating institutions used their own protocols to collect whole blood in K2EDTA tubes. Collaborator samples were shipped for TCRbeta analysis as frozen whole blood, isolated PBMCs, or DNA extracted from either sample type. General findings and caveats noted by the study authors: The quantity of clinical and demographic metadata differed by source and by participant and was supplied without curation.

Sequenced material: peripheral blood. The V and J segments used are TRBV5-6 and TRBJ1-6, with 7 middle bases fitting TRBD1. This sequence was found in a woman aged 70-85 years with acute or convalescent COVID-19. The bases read TGTGCCAGCAGCTTTACAGGGGTCGGATCACCCCTCCACTTT. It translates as CASSFTGVGSPLHF.